A single sample is the source of the 16 T cell receptor beta chains below, sequenced in a study of shared clonotypes between healthy human individuals. Sequencing used immunoSEQ multiplex PCR; TCRdb keeps in-frame clones, though not all of them. Of roughly 330,000 clones listed, roughly 70% were seen once; the top ten hold 10%. Sequenced: memory CD4+ T cells sorted from blood. The subset here: CD45RA-negative fraction. The receptors originated from a man under 40 in good health.

This chain uses TRBV19 with TRBJ2-7, with TRBD1 matching over 8 bases. The CDR3 spans 13 residues. V shed 6 bases, J shed 6 bases, and the junction held 7 bases outside the gene matches. Germline loops: CDR1 LNHDA, CDR2 SQIVND (reference sequence). The CDR3 reads CASSLTGDGEQYF. CDR3 DNA: TGTGCCAGTAGCCTGACAGGGGATGGCGAGCAGTACTTC.

The gene calls are TRBV18 and TRBJ2-7; D ambiguous. V lost 2 bases to trimming and J lost 4 bases, with 9 bases between them. This CDR3 contains 13 residues. From germline, CDR1 is KGHSH and CDR2 LQKENI. CDR3 coding DNA: TGTGCCAGCTCACCAGAAAATCAGTACGAGCAGTACTTC. Translation: CASSPENQYEQYF.

This clone was seen a handful of times. The chain joins TRBV11-2 to TRBJ2-1, with unresolved D. Germline loops: CDR1 SGHAT, CDR2 FQNNGV. The CDR3 is made up of 15 amino acids. Trimming cost V 7 bases and J 0 bases, with 13 bases left between them. The CDR3 sequence: CASTFGSSSYNEQFF. CDR3 nucleotides: TGTGCCAGCACCTTCGGCTCTAGCTCCTACAATGAGCAGTTCTTC.

The J gene is TRBJ1-6, the V gene TRBV2, with D unclear. V lost 11 bases and J 7 bases, leaving 3 bases between the germline ends. Germline CDR1 is SNHLY and CDR2 is FYNNEI. The CDR3 has 9 residues. CDR3 DNA sequence: TGTGCCGGCAATTCACCCCTCCACTTT. It yields the protein CAGNSPLHF. The whole variable domain, remainder taken from reference TRBV2 and TRBJ1-6, is EPEVTQTPSHQVTQMGQEVILRCVPISNHLYFYWYRQILGQKVEFLVSFYNNEISEKSEIFDDQFSVERPDGSNFTLKIRSTKLEDSAMYFCAGNSPLHFGNGTRLTVT.

This clone was recorded a few times. The chain combines TRBV9 with TRBJ2-3; 7 bases match TRBD1. CDR1 and CDR2 from the germline V gene are SGDLS and YYNGEE. The CDR3 is 15 residues long. The junction had 5 bases not matched to a gene; V was cut back by 4 bases and J by 0 bases. The CDR3 region has the DNA TGTGCCAGCAGCCCCCAAGGGGGCAGCACAGATACGCAGTATTTT. Its translation: CASSPQGGSTDTQYF. Supplemented by reference TRBV9 and TRBJ2-3, the full variable domain reads DSGVTQTPKHLITATGQRVTLRCSPRSGDLSVYWYQQSLDQGLQFLIQYYNGEERAKGNILERFSAQQFPDLHSELNLSSLELGDSALYFCASSPQGGSTDTQYFGPGTRLTVL.

This rearrangement joins TRBV10-3 to TRBJ1-4; 10 bases are a match to TRBD1. CDR1 is ENHRY and CDR2 is SYGVKD in the germline V gene. Trimming cost V 7 bases and J 7 bases; bases outside gene matches: 3. There are 13 residues in the CDR3. CDR3 nucleotide sequence: TGTGCCATCAATCGGGACAGGGGTGAAAAACTGTTTTTT. It codes for CAINRDRGEKLFF.

The chain combines TRBV5-4 with TRBJ1-2, with D possibly matching TRBD1 (5 bases). The V gene lost 1 base and the J gene lost 4 bases, with 17 bases spanning the gap. This CDR3 has 16 amino acids. Per germline, CDR1 SGHNT and CDR2 YYREEE (reference sequence). The CDR3 loop is CASSLSGRISLYGYTF. CDR3 coding DNA: TGTGCCAGCAGCTTGTCGGGACGCATTTCCCTCTATGGCTACACCTTC. The full variable domain, in which reference TRBV5-4 and TRBJ1-2 provide the parts outside the CDR3, is ETGVTQSPTHLIKTRGQQVTLRCSSQSGHNTVSWYQQALGQGPQFIFQYYREEENGRGNFPPRFSGLQFPNYSSELNVNALELDDSALYLCASSLSGRISLYGYTFGSGTRLTVV.

This clone was counted at least ten times. J is TRBJ2-3 and V is TRBV6-6; the match to TRBD2 covers 7 bases. This CDR3 contains 16 residues. With 7 bases clipped from V and 2 bases from J, the junction kept 12 bases outside the gene matches. Looked up from germline, CDR1 is MNHNY and CDR2 is SVGAGI (reference sequence). CDR3 in amino acids: CASTGTGTINTDTQYF. The DNA of the CDR3 is TGTGCCAGCACCGGGACCGGGACTATAAACACAGATACGCAGTATTTT.

This clone was seen at least ten times. V usage is TRBV18 and J usage is TRBJ2-3; no firm D call. The CDR3 extends over 14 amino acids. V gave up 3 bases and J gave up 0 bases, with 7 bases separating them. Germline CDR1 KGHSH, CDR2 LQKENI. CDR3 DNA sequence: TGTGCCAGCTCACCGGTGTACAGCACAGATACGCAGTATTTT. Translated, it gives CASSPVYSTDTQYF.

The CDR3, as DNA: TGTGCCAGCAGCTTAGACTTTACAGTCCGCCAAAACATTCAGTACTTC. It translates to CASSLDFTVRQNIQYF. V and J are TRBV7-9 and TRBJ2-4; no definite D call. This CDR3 is 16 amino acids long. Germline CDR1 is SEHNR and CDR2 is FQNEAQ (reference sequence). V was cut by 1 base and J by 5 bases, with 15 bases left in between.

The J gene is TRBJ2-3, the V gene TRBV15, with D unresolved. Germline values: CDR1 LNHNV, CDR2 YYDKDF (reference sequence). The CDR3 contains 18 residues. The V gene lost 0 bases and the J gene lost 4 bases, with 20 bases spanning the gap. This chain's CDR3 is CATSRDPVRSTGADTQYF. CDR3 coding DNA: TGTGCCACCAGCAGAGATCCAGTAAGGTCCACGGGCGCAGATACGCAGTATTTT.

V and J are TRBV11-2 and TRBJ1-1, with a possible D match to TRBD1 (5 bases). The ends were cut back, 9 bases at V and 1 base at J, with 12 bases in the middle. Germline CDR1 reads SGHAT; CDR2 reads FQNNGV. The CDR3 length is 13 residues. CDR3 nucleotide sequence: TGTGCCAGTGCATGGGGGGGGAACACTGAAGCTTTCTTT. The encoded protein is CASAWGGNTEAFF.

This chain links TRBV27 with TRBJ1-1; no reliable D call. Germline CDR1 is MNHEY and CDR2 is SMNVEV (reference sequence). The CDR3 is 16 amino acids. V lost 1 base, J lost 3 bases, and 15 bases lay in between. The CDR3, as DNA: TGTGCCAGCAGTTTATACCCGACTCCAGGCGACACTGAAGCTTTCTTT. Translating it yields CASSLYPTPGDTEAFF.

CDR3 bases: TGTGCCAGCAGCTTGGCAGACAATGAGCAGTTCTTC. This gives the protein CASSLADNEQFF. The V and J genes are TRBV5-4 and TRBJ2-1; D remains ambiguous. Germline V lookup: CDR1 SGHNT, CDR2 YYREEE (reference sequence). The CDR3 totals 12 residues. The V end lost 0 bases, the J end lost 5 bases, and 3 bases lay between the germline ends.

The gene calls are TRBV5-5 and TRBJ2-7; TRBD2 aligns across 9 bases. V was clipped by 2 bases and J by 3 bases; unmatched bases: 12. The V gene's germline CDR1 is SGHKS and CDR2 YYEKEE (reference sequence). The CDR3 is 17 residues long. The CDR3, as DNA: TGTGCCAGCAGCTTTGGGCCTAGCGGGGCGGCAGGCTACGAGCAGTACTTC. Encoded protein: CASSFGPSGAAGYEQYF.

This clone has more than one count but fewer than ten. The genes are TRBV7-9 and TRBJ2-5; unclear D gene. The germline CDR1 and CDR2 sequences are SEHNR and FQNEAQ (reference sequence). The CDR3 sequence is 11 residues long. V gave up 5 bases and J gave up 5 bases, with 6 bases separating them. This CDR3 reads CASSPVETQYF. CDR3 DNA: TGTGCCAGCAGCCCAGTGGAGACCCAGTACTTC.